Detailed here is one TCR beta chain. Its antigen is as yet unknown. The sample is drawn from a study of cytomegalovirus exposure and HLA in healthy donors. Study results and caveats: In a later analysis, a missense DCLRE1C variant was linked to TCR beta V- and J-gene trimming.

A multiplex PCR was run with 60 Vbeta primers and 13 Jbeta primers. Profiled with immunoSEQ multiplex PCR; TCRdb holds only in-frame clones, not every one. Its table lists some 56,000 clones. The TCR was taken from a woman between 25 and 40 years old in good health and CMV-seropositive. Sequencing was done on a sample of PBMCs.

This CDR3 reads CASSQDVSVQYF. Written as DNA, the CDR3 is TGCGCCAGCAGCCAAGATGTCTCCGTTCAGTACTTC. J is TRBJ2-4 and V is TRBV4-1, with D uncertain. Germline loops: CDR1 MGHRA, CDR2 YSYEKL. V gave up 0 bases and J gave up 11 bases, with 8 bases separating them. The CDR3 extends over 12 amino acids.